This T cell receptor beta chain is from a study of shared clonotypes between healthy human individuals. The material for each subset, its genomic DNA, was split evenly across several immunoSEQ plates. Sequencing was performed with immunoSEQ multiplex PCR; in TCRdb, only in-frame clones are kept and a portion is missing. The sample carries some 2.4 million clones, approximately 93% recorded once. Healthy HIV-negative adults with no recent acute infections or vaccinations were recruited as donors. Overall study findings and caveats: Investigators expected sequencing depth to affect clonotype sharing among donors.

Per germline, CDR1 MNHNS and CDR2 SASEGT. This CDR3 is 14 amino acids long. Trimming cost V 7 bases and J 7 bases, with 16 bases left between them. A remark on this clone: The antigen remains unidentified.

This rearrangement joins TRBV6-1 to TRBJ1-4; D unclear. Sequenced: naive CD4+ T cells from PBMCs. Subset meaning: CD45RA+ positively selected. The receptor's source is a man aged 18 to 30 in good health. Some clones in this sample may be carry-over from other donors' samples. Written as DNA, the CDR3 is TGTGCCAGCACCGGGAGCGGGGTGGGTGAAAAACTGTTTTTT. It encodes CASTGSGVGEKLFF.